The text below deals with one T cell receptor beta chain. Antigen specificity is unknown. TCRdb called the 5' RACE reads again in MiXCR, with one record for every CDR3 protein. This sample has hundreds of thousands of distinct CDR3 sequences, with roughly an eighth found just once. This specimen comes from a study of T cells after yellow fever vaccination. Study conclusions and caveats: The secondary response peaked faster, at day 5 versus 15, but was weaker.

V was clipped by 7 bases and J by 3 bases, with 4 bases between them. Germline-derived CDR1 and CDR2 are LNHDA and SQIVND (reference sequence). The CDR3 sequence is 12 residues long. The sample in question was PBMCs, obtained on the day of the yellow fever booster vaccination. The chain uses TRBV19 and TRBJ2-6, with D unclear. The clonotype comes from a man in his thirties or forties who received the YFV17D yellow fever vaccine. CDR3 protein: CASMYGANVLTF. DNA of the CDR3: TGTGCCAGTATGTATGGGGCCAACGTCCTGACTTTC.